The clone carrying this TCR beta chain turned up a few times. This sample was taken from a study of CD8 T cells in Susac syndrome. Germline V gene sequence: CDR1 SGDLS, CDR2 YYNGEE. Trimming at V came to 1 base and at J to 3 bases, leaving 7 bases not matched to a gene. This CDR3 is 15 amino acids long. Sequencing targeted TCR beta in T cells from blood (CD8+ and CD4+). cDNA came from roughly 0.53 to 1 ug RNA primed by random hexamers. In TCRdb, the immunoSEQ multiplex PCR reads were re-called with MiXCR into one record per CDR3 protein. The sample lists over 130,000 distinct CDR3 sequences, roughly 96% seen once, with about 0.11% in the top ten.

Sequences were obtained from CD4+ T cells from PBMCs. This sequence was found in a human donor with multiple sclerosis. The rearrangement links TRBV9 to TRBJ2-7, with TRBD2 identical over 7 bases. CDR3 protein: CASSVSGTNIYEQYF. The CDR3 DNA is TGTGCCAGCAGCGTAAGCGGGACGAATATCTACGAGCAGTACTTC.